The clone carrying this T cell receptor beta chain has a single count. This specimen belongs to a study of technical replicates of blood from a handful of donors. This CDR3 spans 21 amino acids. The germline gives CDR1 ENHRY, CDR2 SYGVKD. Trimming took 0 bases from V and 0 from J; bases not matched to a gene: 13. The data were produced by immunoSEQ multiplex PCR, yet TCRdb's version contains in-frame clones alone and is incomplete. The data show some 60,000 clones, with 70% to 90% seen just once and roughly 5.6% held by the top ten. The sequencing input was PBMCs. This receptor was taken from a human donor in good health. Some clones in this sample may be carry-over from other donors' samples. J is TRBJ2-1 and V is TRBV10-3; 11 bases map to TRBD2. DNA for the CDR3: TGTGCCATCAGTGAGTCAGGTACTAGCGGGAGTTGGTACGGCTCCTACAATGAGCAGTTCTTC. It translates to CAISESGTSGSWYGSYNEQFF.